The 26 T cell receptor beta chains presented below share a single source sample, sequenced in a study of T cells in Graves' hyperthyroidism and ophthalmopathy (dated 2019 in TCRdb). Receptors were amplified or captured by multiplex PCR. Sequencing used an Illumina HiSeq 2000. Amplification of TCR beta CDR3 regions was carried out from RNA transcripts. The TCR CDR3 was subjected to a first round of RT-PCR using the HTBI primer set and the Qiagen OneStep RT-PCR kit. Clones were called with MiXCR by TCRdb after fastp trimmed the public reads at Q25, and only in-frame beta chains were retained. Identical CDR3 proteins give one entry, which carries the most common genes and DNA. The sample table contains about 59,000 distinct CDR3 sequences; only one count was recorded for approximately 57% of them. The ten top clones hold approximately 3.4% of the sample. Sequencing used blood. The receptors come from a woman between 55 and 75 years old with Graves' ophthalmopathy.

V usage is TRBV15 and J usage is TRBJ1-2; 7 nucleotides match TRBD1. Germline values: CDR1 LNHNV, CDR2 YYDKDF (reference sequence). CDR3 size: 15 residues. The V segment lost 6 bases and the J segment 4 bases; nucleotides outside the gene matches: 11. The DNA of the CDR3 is TGTGCCACCAGTATCCGGGACAGAGAACTCTATGGCTACACCTTC. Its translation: CATSIRDRELYGYTF.

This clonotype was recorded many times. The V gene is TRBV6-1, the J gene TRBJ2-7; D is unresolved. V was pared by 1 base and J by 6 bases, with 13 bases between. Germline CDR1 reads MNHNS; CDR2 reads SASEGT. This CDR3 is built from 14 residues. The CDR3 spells CASSEVRFVGEQYF. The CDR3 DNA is TGTGCCAGCAGTGAAGTAAGGTTTGTAGGCGAGCAGTACTTC.

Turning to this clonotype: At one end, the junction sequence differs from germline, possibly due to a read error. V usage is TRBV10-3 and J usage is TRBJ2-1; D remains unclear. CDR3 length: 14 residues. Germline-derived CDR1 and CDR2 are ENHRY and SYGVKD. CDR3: CVISESEKYNERFF. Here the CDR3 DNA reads TGTGTCATCAGTGAGTCTGAGAAGTACAATGAGCGGTTCTTC.

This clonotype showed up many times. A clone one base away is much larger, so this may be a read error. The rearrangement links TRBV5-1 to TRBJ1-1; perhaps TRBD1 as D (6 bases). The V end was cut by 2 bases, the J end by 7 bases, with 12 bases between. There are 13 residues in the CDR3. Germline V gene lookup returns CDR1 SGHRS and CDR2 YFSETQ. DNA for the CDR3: TGCGCCAGCAGCTTCAGGGGAAATGGTGAAGCTTTCTTT. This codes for CASSFRGNGEAFF.

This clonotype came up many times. CDR3 bases: TGCGCCAGCAGCTTGGAAGGGACTCAGAGGACCGGGGAGCTGTTTTTT. This encodes CASSLEGTQRTGELFF. This sequence joins TRBV5-1 and TRBJ2-2; a possible D gene is TRBD2 (6 bases). With 0 bases removed from V and 5 bases from J, the gap between germline ends came to 14 bases. The CDR3 has 16 residues. Germline-derived CDR1 and CDR2 are SGHRS and YFSETQ.

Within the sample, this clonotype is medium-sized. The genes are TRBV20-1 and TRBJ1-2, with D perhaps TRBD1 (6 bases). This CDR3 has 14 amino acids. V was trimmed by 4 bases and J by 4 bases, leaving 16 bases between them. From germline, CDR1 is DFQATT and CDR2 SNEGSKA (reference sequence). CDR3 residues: CSATRDTMGYGYTF. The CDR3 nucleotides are TGCAGTGCTACACGGGACACCATGGGCTATGGCTACACCTTC.

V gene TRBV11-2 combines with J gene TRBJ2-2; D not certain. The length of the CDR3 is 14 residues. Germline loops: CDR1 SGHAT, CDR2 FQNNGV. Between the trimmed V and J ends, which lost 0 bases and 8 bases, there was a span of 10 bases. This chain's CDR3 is CASSLDRGFGELFF. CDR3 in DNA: TGTGCCAGCAGCTTAGATCGCGGATTTGGGGAGCTGTTTTTT.

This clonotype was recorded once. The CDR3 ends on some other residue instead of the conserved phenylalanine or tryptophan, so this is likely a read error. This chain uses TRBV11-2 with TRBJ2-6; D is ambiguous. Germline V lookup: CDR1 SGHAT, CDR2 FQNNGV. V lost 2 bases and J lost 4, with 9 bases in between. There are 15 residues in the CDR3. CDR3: CASSLHVLGANVLTP. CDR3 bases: TGTGCCAGCAGCTTACATGTACTGGGGGCCAACGTCCTGACTCCA.

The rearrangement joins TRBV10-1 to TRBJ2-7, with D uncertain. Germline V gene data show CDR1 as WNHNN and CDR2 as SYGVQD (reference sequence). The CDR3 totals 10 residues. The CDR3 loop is CGSSFYEQYF. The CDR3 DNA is TGCGGGAGCTCTTTCTACGAGCAGTACTTC.

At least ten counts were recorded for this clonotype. Here the CDR3 DNA reads TGTGCCAGCAGTGATCGACAGGGTTCGGGCTATGGCTACACCTTC. Translating gives CASSDRQGSGYGYTF. V gene TRBV6-1 combines with J gene TRBJ1-2, with 7 bases aligning to TRBD1. CDR1 is MNHNS, CDR2 SASEGT, per germline. V lost 3 bases, J lost 4 bases, and 8 bases stayed unmatched. The CDR3 runs to 15 residues.

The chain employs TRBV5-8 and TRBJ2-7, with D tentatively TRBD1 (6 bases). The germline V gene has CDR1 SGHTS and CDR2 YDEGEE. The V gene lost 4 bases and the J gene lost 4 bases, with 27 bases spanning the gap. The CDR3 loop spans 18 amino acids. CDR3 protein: CASSLILDSSGGWYEQYF. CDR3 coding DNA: TGTGCCAGCAGCCTCATCCTGGACAGCTCTGGGGGCTGGTACGAGCAGTACTTC.

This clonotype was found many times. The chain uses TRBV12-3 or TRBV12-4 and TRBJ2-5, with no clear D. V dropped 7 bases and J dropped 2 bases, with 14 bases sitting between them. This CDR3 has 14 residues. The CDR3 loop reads CASNALAFQETQYF. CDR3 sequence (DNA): TGTGCCAGCAACGCGTTAGCTTTTCAAGAGACCCAGTACTTC.

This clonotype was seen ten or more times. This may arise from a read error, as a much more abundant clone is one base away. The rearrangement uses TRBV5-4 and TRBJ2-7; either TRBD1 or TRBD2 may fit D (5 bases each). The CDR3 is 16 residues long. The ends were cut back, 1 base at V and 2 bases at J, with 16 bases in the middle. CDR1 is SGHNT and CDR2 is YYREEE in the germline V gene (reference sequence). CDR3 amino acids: CASSLWGRRSAYEQYF. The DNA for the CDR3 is TGTGCCAGCAGCTTGTGGGGCAGGAGGAGCGCCTACGAGCAGTACTTC.

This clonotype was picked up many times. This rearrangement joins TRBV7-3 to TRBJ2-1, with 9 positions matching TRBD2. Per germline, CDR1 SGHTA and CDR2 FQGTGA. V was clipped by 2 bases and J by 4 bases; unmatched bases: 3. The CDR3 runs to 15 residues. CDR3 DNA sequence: TGTGCCAGCAGCTTACTCCTAGCGGGGTACAATGAGCAGTTCTTC. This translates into CASSLLLAGYNEQFF.

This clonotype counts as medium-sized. The CDR3 coding sequence is TGTGCCAGCACGCCGGGGTACAATGAGCAGTTCTTC. It specifies CASTPGYNEQFF. J is TRBJ2-1 and V is TRBV2; perhaps TRBD2 as D (5 bases). The CDR3 extends over 12 amino acids. Germline lookup yields CDR1 SNHLY and CDR2 FYNNEI. The ends were cut back, 7 bases at V and 4 bases at J, with 8 bases in the middle.

CDR3 nucleotide sequence: TGCGCCAGCAGTGAGATCATAGGACAGGGGTCTAATGAAAAACTGTTTTTT. Its protein product is CASSEIIGQGSNEKLFF. The chain combines TRBV10-2 with TRBJ1-4, with 9 nucleotides matching TRBD1. Germline V CDR1 and CDR2: WSHSY, SAAADI. The V and J ends lost 2 bases and 3 bases, in that order; junction bases with no gene match: 7. This CDR3 comprises 17 residues.

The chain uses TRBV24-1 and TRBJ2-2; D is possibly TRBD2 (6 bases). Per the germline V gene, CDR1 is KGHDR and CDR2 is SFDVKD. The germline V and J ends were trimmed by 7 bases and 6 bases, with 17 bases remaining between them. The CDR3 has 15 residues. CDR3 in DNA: TGTGCCACCAGCGCACTGGGGAGGTGGGCCGGGGAGCTGTTTTTT. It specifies CATSALGRWAGELFF.

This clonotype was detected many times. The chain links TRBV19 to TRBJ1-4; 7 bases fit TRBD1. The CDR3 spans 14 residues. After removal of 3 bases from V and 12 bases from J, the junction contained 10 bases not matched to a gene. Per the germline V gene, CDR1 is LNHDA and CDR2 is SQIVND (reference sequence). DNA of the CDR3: TGTGCCAGTAGTATTCCAACAGGGGATGCGGAACTGTTTTTT. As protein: CASSIPTGDAELFF.

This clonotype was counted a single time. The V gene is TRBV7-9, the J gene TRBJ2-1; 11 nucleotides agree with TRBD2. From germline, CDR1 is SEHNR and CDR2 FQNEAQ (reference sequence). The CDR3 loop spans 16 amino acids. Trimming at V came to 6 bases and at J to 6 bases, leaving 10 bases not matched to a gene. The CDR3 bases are TGTGCCAGCAGTTCAAGGACTAGCGGGTTCTCCAATGAGCAGTTCTTC. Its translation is CASSSRTSGFSNEQFF. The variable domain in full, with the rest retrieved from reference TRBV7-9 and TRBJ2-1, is DTGVSQNPRHKITKRGQNVTFRCDPISEHNRLYWYRQTLGQGPEFLTYFQNEAQLEKSRLLSDRFSAERPKGSFSTLEIQRTEQGDSAMYLCASSSRTSGFSNEQFFGPGTRLTVL.

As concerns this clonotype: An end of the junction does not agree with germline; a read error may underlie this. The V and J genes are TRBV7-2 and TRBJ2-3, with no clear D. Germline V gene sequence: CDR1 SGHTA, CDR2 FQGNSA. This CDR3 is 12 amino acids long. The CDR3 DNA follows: TGTGCCGGCAGCCCCTCGTCGGGTACGCGGTATTTT. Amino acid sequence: CAGSPSSGTRYF.

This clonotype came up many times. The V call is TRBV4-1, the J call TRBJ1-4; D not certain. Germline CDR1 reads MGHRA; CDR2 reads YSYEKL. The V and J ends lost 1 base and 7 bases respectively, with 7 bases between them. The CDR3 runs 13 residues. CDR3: CASSQVAVEKLFF. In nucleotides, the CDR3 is TGCGCCAGCAGCCAAGTAGCCGTTGAAAAACTGTTTTTT.

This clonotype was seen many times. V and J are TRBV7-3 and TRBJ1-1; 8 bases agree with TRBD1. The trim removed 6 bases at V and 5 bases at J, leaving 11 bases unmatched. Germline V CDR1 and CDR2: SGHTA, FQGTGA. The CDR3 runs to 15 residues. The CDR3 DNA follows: TGTGCCAGCAGGGACGGACAGGGAAGTGGAACTGAAGCTTTCTTT. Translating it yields CASRDGQGSGTEAFF.

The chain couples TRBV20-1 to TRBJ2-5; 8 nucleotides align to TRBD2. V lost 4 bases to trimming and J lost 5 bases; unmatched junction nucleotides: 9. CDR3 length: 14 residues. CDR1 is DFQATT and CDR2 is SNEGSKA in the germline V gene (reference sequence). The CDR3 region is CSATGGSAYETQYF. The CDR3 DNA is TGCAGTGCTACGGGGGGGTCGGCCTACGAGACCCAGTACTTC.

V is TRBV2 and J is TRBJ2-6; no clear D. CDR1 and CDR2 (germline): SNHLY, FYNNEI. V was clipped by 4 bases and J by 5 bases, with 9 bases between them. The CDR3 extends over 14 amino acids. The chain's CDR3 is CASSGLRRANVLTF. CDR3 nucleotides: TGTGCCAGCAGTGGTCTTCGGAGGGCCAACGTCCTGACTTTC.

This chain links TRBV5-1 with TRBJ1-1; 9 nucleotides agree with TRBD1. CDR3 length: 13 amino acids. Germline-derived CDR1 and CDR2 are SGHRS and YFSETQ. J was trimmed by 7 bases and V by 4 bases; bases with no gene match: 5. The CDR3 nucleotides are TGCGCCAGCAGCCCACAGGGGGCTGGTGAAGCTTTCTTT. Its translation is CASSPQGAGEAFF.

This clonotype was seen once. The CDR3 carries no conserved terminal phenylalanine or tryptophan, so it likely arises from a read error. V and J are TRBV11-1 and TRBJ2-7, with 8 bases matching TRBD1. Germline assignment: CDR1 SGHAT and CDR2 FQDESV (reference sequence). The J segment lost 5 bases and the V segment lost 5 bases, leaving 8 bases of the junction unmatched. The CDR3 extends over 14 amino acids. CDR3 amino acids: CASSQTGVDHEQYL. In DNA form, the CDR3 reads TGTGCCAGCAGCCAGACAGGGGTAGACCACGAGCAGTACCTC.